A single sample gave rise to the 26 T cell receptor beta chains below, sequenced in a study of T cells in women clearing cervical HPV infection. Sequencing used immunoSEQ multiplex PCR; TCRdb keeps in-frame clones, though not all of them. The table for this sample gives about 22,000 clones. Sample: blood buffy coat. Receptors were obtained from a woman between 18 and 70 years old with a cervical HPV16 infection that either progressed to CIN3+ or cleared (not recorded which).

A word on this clone: The read is 3 residues too short to cover the CDR3 end, so that end is filled in from the germline J gene. The chain joins TRBV4-2 to TRBJ1-3; D ambiguous. This CDR3 has 16 amino acids. V was cut by 6 bases and J by 0 bases, with 15 bases left in between. Germline-derived CDR1 and CDR2 are LGHNA and YNFKEQ. The chain's CDR3 is CASRPGPTASGNTIYF. CDR3 bases read: TGTGCCAGCAGACCCGGTCCTACCGCCTCTGGAAACACC.

Note on this clone: The read finishes 3 residues shy of the CDR3 end, and the germline J gene is used to complete it. The chain joins TRBV20-1 to TRBJ1-2; a possible D gene is TRBD1 (6 bases). The germline V gene encodes CDR1 DFQATT and CDR2 SNEGSKA (reference sequence). This CDR3 comprises 14 residues. V lost 3 bases, J lost 4 bases, and 15 bases lay in between. CDR3 DNA, as far as it was read: TGCAGTGCTAGTGAGGCAGGGGAGGGCTATGGC. It specifies CSASEAGEGYG. The whole CDR3 is CSASEAGEGYGYTF.

Concerning this clone itself: The CDR3 goes on 3 residues after the read ends, and that part is filled in from the germline J gene. The chain has TRBV20-1 and TRBJ2-1, with 9 bases lining up with TRBD2. Germline V gene sequence: CDR1 DFQATT, CDR2 SNEGSKA (reference sequence). The V gene end was trimmed by 2 bases and the J gene end by 8 bases; junction bases not matched to a gene: 10. This CDR3 region has 15 residues. CDR3 residues: CSARRPVAGADEQFF. CDR3 DNA, as far as it was read: TGCAGTGCTAGACGGCCCGTAGCGGGAGCGGATGAG.

As concerns this clone: The missing CDR3 end, 3 residues past where the read stops, is filled in from the germline J gene. The chain employs TRBV5-1 and TRBJ2-7; no reliable D call. Per the germline V gene, CDR1 is SGHRS and CDR2 is YFSETQ. The CDR3 totals 14 residues. Trimming shortened V by 1 base and J by 0 bases, and 8 bases separated the two germline ends. This chain's CDR3 is CASSLQLSSYEQYF. Incomplete CDR3 DNA: TGCGCCAGCAGCTTGCAACTTAGCTCCTACGAG.

A word on this clone: The CDR3 extends 3 residues past the end of the read, so its final part is completed from the germline J gene. This chain connects TRBV29-1 to TRBJ2-7, with 10 positions matching TRBD2. The germline V gene has CDR1 SQVTM and CDR2 ANQGSEA. With 6 bases clipped from V and 4 bases from J, the junction kept 12 bases outside the gene matches. The CDR3 runs to 15 residues. The sequenced CDR3 bases are TGCAGCGTGGGACTAGCGTCTTTTTCCGGGTACGAG. This translates into CSVGLASFSGYE. The CDR3, in full, reads CSVGLASFSGYEQYF.

Details on this clone: The read falls 3 residues short of the CDR3 end, and the missing part is taken from the germline J gene. This rearrangement joins TRBV30 to TRBJ1-4; TRBD1 might be the D (6 bases). Germline CDR1 GTSNPN, CDR2 SVGIG (reference sequence). The CDR3 totals 14 residues. The CDR3 sequence: CAGPSRAGANVLFF. The DNA read from the CDR3 is TGTGCCGGCCCTTCTCGGGCGGGGGCCAACGTA. The full variable domain, its missing parts supplied by reference TRBV30 and TRBJ1-4, is SQTIHQWPATLVQPVGSPLSLECTVEGTSNPNLYWYRQAAGRGLQLLFYSVGIGQISSEVPQNLSASRPQDRQFILSSKKLLLSDSGFYLCAGPSRAGANVLFFGSGTQLSVL.

With respect to this clone: The read is 3 residues too short to cover the CDR3 end, so that end is filled in from the germline J gene. This sequence joins TRBV5-7 and TRBJ2-3; D not resolved. TRBV5-7 has ORF status, its function being uncertain. Trimming removed 4 bases from V and 1 base from J, with 4 bases in between. The CDR3 runs 12 residues. CDR3 DNA, as far as it was read: TGTGCCAGCAGCCCCGGCACAGATACG. It codes for CASSPGTDT. The full CDR3 protein reads CASSPGTDTQYF.

As to this clone: The CDR3 extends 3 residues past the end of the read, so its final part is completed from the germline J gene. The chain carries TRBV10-1 and TRBJ1-1; the D gene is possibly TRBD1 (5 bases). This CDR3 spans 14 amino acids. Germline CDR1 reads WNHNN; CDR2 reads SYGVQD (reference sequence). CDR3 protein: CASSPGLEDNEAFF. Incomplete CDR3 DNA: TGCGCCAGCAGCCCCGGACTAGAGGACAATGAG.

To note about this clone: The sequenced fragment ends 3 residues before the CDR3 boundary, so the rest is inferred from the germline J gene. The chain is built from TRBV5-1 and TRBJ2-2, with 8 bases fitting TRBD1. The germline CDR1 and CDR2 sequences are SGHRS and YFSETQ. The length of the CDR3 is 19 residues. CDR3 sequence reads: CASSLTAGGVSPGANVLFF. The covered CDR3 bases are TGCGCCAGCAGCTTGACGGCAGGGGGCGTATCACCTGGGGCCAACGTG. Full variable domain (remainder filled in from reference TRBV5-1 and TRBJ2-2): KAGVTQTPRYLIKTRGQQVTLSCSPISGHRSVSWYQQTPGQGLQFLFEYFSETQRNKGNFPGRFSGRQFSNSRSEMNVSTLELGDSALYLCASSLTAGGVSPGANVLFFGEGSRLTVL.

Details on this clone: Sequencing ends 3 residues short of the CDR3 end; the germline J gene provides the rest. The chain joins TRBV28 to TRBJ1-2; 7 positions match TRBD1. CDR1 and CDR2 (germline): MDHEN, SYDVKM. The J segment lost 2 bases and the V segment lost 7 bases, leaving 7 bases of the junction unmatched. The CDR3 has 14 residues. CDR3 bases read: TGTGCCAGCACCCCTCAGGGGGACAACTATGGC. This translates into CASTPQGDNYG. The entire CDR3 protein reads CASTPQGDNYGYTF.

Of note for this clone: Read data end 3 residues before the CDR3 end; the end is taken from the germline J gene. The chain joins TRBV20-1 to TRBJ2-7; 9 bases match TRBD1. CDR1 and CDR2 (germline): DFQATT, SNEGSKA (reference sequence). Losses at the gene ends were 4 bases for V and 5 bases for J; bases not matched to a gene: 9. The CDR3 sequence is 14 residues long. The CDR3 loop is CSATQTGGRDEQYF. The CDR3 DNA, read in part, is TGCAGTGCTACACAAACAGGGGGCAGGGACGAG.

In the case of this clone: The read stops 3 residues short of the end of the CDR3; the missing end is completed from the germline J gene. The rearrangement joins TRBV5-1 to TRBJ1-6; TRBD1 aligns across 7 bases. The CDR3 sequence is 15 residues long. Germline-derived CDR1 and CDR2 are SGHRS and YFSETQ. The V and J ends lost 2 bases and 6 bases, in that order; junction bases with no gene match: 5. CDR3 bases read: TGCGCCAGCAGCTTCGTGACAGGGACTAATTCACCC. Protein product: CASSFVTGTNSP. The whole CDR3 sequence is CASSFVTGTNSPLHF.

The sequenced CDR3 bases are TGTGCCTGGAGTGTACCCTTTGGGACAGGGAATGGT. It encodes CAWSVPFGTGNG. The entire CDR3 sequence reads CAWSVPFGTGNGQYF. V and J are TRBV30 and TRBJ2-4; 9 bases match TRBD1. Coverage ceases 3 residues before the CDR3 finishes, and the germline J gene fills in the end. Germline-derived CDR1 and CDR2 are GTSNPN and SVGIG (reference sequence). The CDR3 covers 15 residues.

Remarks on this clone: The sequence runs out 3 residues before the end of the CDR3; the remainder is reconstructed from the germline J gene. The chain recombines TRBV30 with TRBJ1-1, with 8 bases identical to TRBD1. The CDR3 extends over 11 amino acids. Germline CDR1 is GTSNPN and CDR2 is SVGIG (reference sequence). CDR3: CAWQGAREAFF. Incomplete CDR3 DNA: TGTGCCTGGCAGGGGGCTAGGGAA.

Comment on this clone: Its ends do not fully match the called genes, so a read error is possible. The DNA ends 3 residues before the CDR3 does, and the rest of the CDR3 is filled in from the germline J gene. The J gene is TRBJ2-7, the V gene TRBV4-2; 10 positions agree with TRBD2. The germline V gene encodes CDR1 LGHNA and CDR2 YNFKEQ. The CDR3 consists of 15 residues. The CDR3 protein is CASSQGAGGPYEQYF. CDR3 DNA, as far as it was read: TGCGCCAGCAGCCAAGGAGCGGGAGGGCCCTACGAG.

The DNA read from the CDR3 is TGTGCCAGCAGCTGTGGGACTAGCGGGGTTTATACG. As protein: CASSCGTSGVYT. The full CDR3 protein reads CASSCGTSGVYTQYF. V usage is TRBV7-9 and J usage is TRBJ2-3; the match to TRBD2 covers 13 bases. The read stops 3 residues short of the end of the CDR3; the missing end is completed from the germline J gene. CDR1 SEHNR and CDR2 FQNEAQ come from the germline V gene (reference sequence). Trimming took 4 bases from V and 7 from J; bases not matched to a gene: 5. The CDR3 runs to 15 residues.

Measured by frequency, this clone is medium-sized. The read halts 3 residues ahead of the CDR3 end, with the missing end drawn from the germline J gene. The chain joins TRBV18 to TRBJ2-4; possible D gene TRBD1, 6 bases. Trimming removed 3 bases at V and 7 bases at J, with 13 bases between. The V gene's germline CDR1 is KGHSH and CDR2 LQKENI. This CDR3 is built from 14 residues. CDR3 DNA, as far as it was read: TGTGCCAGCTCACCGGCAGGGGAAGGGAACATT. Amino acid sequence: CASSPAGEGNI. The CDR3 in its entirety is CASSPAGEGNIQYF.

For this clone: The read is 3 residues too short to cover the CDR3 end, so that end is filled in from the germline J gene. The chain carries TRBV10-3 and TRBJ1-1; tentatively, D is TRBD1 (6 bases). In germline, CDR1 is ENHRY, CDR2 SYGVKD. Deletions cut 7 bases from V and 3 bases from J, with 15 bases between. The CDR3 is 14 residues long. CDR3 region: CAINNRAGYTEAFF. The sequenced CDR3 bases are TGTGCCATCAACAACAGGGCAGGGTACACTGAA.

This chain's CDR3 is CSARQDYNQPQYF. The part of the CDR3 DNA that was read is TGCAGTGCTAGACAGGACTACAATCAGCCG. The rearrangement links TRBV20-1 to TRBJ2-3; possibly TRBD2 for D (6 bases). The read ends 3 residues early relative to the CDR3; the germline J gene fills the gap. The germline V gene has CDR1 DFQATT and CDR2 SNEGSKA (reference sequence). The CDR3 length is 13 residues.

As for this clone: Read sequence stops 3 residues before the CDR3 end, and the germline J gene provides the missing end. The chain carries TRBV7-9 and TRBJ2-3; D not certain. The CDR3 spans 13 residues. Germline CDR1 SEHNR, CDR2 FQNEAQ (reference sequence). V was shortened by 5 bases and J by 3 bases, with 9 bases between the two germline ends. CDR3 loop: CASSPSLTDTQYF. Incomplete CDR3 DNA: TGTGCCAGCAGCCCGAGCCTAACAGATACG.

Worth noting for this clone: Sequencing ends 3 residues short of the CDR3 end; the germline J gene provides the rest. The genes are TRBV5-1 and TRBJ1-5, with 8 bases identical to TRBD1. The CDR3 sequence is 16 residues long. V dropped 0 bases and J dropped 2; count of bases not matched to a gene: 4. Per the germline V gene, CDR1 is SGHRS and CDR2 is YFSETQ. The CDR3 loop is CASSLGTGHGNQPQHF. CDR3 DNA, as far as it was read: TGCGCCAGCAGCTTGGGGACAGGGCATGGCAATCAGCCC.

As concerns this clone: The read terminates 3 residues ahead of where the CDR3 ends, so the germline J gene completes it. The chain employs TRBV19 and TRBJ2-1; TRBD1 matches 7 bases. This CDR3 comprises 14 residues. Germline CDR1 and CDR2: LNHDA and SQIVND (reference sequence). V was pared by 6 bases and J by 5 bases, with 7 bases of the junction left unmatched. CDR3 DNA (partial): TGTGCCAGTAGCCGACAGGGTCTCGACAATGAG. Encoded protein: CASSRQGLDNE. The CDR3 in its entirety is CASSRQGLDNEQFF.

Comments on this clone: The read terminates 3 residues before the CDR3 end, so the remaining end is supplied by the germline J gene. The chain employs TRBV11-2 and TRBJ1-1; TRBD1 matches 8 bases. V trimming: 5 bases; J trimming: 4 bases; junction bases outside the gene matches: 9. The CDR3 extends over 15 amino acids. Looked up from germline, CDR1 is SGHAT and CDR2 is FQNNGV. The sequenced CDR3 bases are TGTGCCAGCAGCACATACAGGGGGAGTGGCACTGAA. Amino acids: CASSTYRGSGTE. The entire CDR3 is CASSTYRGSGTEAFF.

Regarding this clone: With the read ending 3 residues before the CDR3 end, the germline J gene is used to fill in that end. The gene calls are TRBV2 and TRBJ1-5; 11 bases agree with TRBD1. There are 15 residues in the CDR3. CDR1 SNHLY and CDR2 FYNNEI come from the germline V gene. J gave up 9 bases and V 1 base, and 5 bases lay outside the gene matches. The CDR3 loop reads CASSEGTGGGRPQHF. The covered CDR3 bases are TGTGCCAGCAGTGAAGGGACAGGGGGCGGTCGGCCC.

Remarks on this clone: The CDR3 end lies 3 residues beyond the end of the read and is filled in from the germline J gene. The chain joins TRBV2 to TRBJ1-1; 12 bases are shared with TRBD1. The V gene end was trimmed by 6 bases and the J gene end by 4 bases; junction bases not matched to a gene: 6. The CDR3 contains 15 residues. The germline CDR1 and CDR2 sequences are SNHLY and FYNNEI. CDR3 bases read: TGTGCCAGCAGCCCCGGGACAGGGGGCACCACTGAA. This translates into CASSPGTGGTTE. The full-length CDR3 reads as CASSPGTGGTTEAFF.

On this clone itself: The CDR3 is cut off 3 residues early in the read; its end comes from the germline J gene. V gene TRBV2 combines with J gene TRBJ1-2; 8 nucleotides align to TRBD1. Losses at the gene ends were 4 bases for V and 6 bases for J; bases not matched to a gene: 7. From germline, CDR1 is SNHLY and CDR2 FYNNEI. The CDR3 runs to 14 residues. CDR3 bases read: TGTGCCAGCAGTGGGCAGACAGGGGATGATGGC. Protein sequence: CASSGQTGDDG. The entire CDR3 sequence reads CASSGQTGDDGYTF.